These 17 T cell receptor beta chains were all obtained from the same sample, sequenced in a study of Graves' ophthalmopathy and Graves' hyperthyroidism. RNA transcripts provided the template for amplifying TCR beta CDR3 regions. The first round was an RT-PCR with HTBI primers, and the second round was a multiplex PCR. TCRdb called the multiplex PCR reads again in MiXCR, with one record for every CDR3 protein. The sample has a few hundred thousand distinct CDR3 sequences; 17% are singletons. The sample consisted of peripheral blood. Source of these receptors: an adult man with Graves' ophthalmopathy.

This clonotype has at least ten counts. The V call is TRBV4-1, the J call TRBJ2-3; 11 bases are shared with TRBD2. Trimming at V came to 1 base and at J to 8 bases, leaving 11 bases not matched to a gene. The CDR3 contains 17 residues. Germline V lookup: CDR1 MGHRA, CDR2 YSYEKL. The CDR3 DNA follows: TGCGCCAGCAGCCAAGGGGCTGTAGCGGGGGGGCCGGGTACGCAGTATTTT. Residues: CASSQGAVAGGPGTQYF.

Written as DNA, the CDR3 is TGTGCCAGCAGTGAAGTACCGGGACAGGGGTGGGGCTACACCTTC. Amino acids: CASSEVPGQGWGYTF. The chain carries TRBV6-1 and TRBJ1-2, with 10 nucleotides matching TRBD1. The junction had 7 bases not matched to a gene; V was cut back by 1 base and J by 8 bases. This CDR3 spans 15 amino acids. CDR1 and CDR2 (germline): MNHNS, SASEGT.

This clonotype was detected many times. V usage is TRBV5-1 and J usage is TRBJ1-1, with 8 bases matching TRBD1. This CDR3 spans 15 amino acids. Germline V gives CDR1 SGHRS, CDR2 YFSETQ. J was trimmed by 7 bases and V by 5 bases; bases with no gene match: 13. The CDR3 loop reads CASRHRDRPNGEAFF. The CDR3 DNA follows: TGCGCCAGCAGACACAGGGACAGGCCAAATGGTGAAGCTTTCTTT.

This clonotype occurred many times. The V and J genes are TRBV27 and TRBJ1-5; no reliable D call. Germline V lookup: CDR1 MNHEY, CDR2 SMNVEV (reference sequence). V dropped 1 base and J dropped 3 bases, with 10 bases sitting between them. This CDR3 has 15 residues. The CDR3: CASSLFVGSNQPQHF. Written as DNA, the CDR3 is TGTGCCAGCAGTTTATTTGTCGGGTCCAATCAGCCCCAGCATTTT.

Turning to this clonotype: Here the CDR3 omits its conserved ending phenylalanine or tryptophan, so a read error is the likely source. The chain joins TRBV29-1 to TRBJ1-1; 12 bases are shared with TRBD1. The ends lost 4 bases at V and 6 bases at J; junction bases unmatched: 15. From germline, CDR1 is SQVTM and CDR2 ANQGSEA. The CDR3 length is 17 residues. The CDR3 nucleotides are TGCAGCGTTGTGTCACCGGGACAGGGGGCCGTCGGCTCTGAAGCTTTCTCT. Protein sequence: CSVVSPGQGAVGSEAFS.

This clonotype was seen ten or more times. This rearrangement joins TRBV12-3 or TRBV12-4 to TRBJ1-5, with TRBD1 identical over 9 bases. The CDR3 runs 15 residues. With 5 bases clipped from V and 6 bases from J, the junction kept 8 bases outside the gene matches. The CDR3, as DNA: TGTGCCAGCAGTCGAACCGGGACAGGGAGTCAGCCCCAGCATTTT. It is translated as CASSRTGTGSQPQHF.

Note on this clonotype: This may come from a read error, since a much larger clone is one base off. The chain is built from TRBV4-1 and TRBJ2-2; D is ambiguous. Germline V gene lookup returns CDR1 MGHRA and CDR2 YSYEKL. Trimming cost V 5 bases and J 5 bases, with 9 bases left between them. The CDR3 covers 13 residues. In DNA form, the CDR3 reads TGCGCCAGCAGCGGTCAGAGGACCGGGGAGCTGTTTTTT. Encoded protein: CASSGQRTGELFF.

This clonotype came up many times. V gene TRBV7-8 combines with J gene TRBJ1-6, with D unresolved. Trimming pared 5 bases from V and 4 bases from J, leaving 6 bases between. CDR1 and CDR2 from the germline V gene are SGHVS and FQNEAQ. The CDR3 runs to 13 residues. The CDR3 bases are TGTGCCAGCAGCCCTCCGTATAATTCACCCCTCCACTTT. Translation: CASSPPYNSPLHF.

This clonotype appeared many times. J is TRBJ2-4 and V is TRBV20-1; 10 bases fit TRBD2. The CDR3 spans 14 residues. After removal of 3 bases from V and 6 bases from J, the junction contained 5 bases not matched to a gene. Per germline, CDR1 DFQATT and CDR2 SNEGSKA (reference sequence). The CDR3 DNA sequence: TGCAGTGCTAGGGGACTAGCGTATCCAAACATTCAGTACTTC. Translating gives CSARGLAYPNIQYF.

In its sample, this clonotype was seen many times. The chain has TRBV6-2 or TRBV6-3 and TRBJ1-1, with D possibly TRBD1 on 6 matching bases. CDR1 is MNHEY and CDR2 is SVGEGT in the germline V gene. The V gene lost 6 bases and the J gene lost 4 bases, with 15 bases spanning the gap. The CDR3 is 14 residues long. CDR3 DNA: TGTGCCAGCAGAACTGACAGGTCCCGCACTGAAGCTTTCTTT. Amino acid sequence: CASRTDRSRTEAFF.

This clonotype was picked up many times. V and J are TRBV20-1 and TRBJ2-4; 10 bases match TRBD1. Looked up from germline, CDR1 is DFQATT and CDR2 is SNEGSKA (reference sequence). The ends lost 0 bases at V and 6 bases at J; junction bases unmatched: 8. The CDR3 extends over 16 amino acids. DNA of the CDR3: TGCAGTGCTAGAGATTGGGGACAGGGGTATGGAAACATTCAGTACTTC. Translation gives CSARDWGQGYGNIQYF.

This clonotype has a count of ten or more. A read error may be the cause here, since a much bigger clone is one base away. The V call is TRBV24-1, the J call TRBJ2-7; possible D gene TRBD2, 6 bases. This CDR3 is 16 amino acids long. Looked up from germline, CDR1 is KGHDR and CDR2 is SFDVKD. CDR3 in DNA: TGTGCCACCAGTGACGCCTCTAGCGCCTACTCCTACGGGCAGTACTTC. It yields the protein CATSDASSAYSYGQYF.

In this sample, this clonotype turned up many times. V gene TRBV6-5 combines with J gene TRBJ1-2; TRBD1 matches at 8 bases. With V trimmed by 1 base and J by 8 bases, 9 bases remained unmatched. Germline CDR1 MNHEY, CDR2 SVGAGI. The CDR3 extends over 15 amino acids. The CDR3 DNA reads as TGTGCCAGCAGTTACTTAATGACAGGGGAAAGCGGCTACACCTTC. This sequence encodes CASSYLMTGESGYTF.

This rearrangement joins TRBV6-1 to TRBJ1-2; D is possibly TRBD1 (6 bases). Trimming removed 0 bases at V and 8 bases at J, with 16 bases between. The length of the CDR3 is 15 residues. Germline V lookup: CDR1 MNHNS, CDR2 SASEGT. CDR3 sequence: CASSEAWGRSGGYTF. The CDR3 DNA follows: TGTGCCAGCAGTGAAGCTTGGGGGCGTTCAGGAGGCTACACCTTC.

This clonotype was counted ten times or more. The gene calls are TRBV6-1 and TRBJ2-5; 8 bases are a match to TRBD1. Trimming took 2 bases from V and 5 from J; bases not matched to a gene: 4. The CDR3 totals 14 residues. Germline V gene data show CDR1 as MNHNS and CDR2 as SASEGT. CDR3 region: CASSEQGAWETQYF. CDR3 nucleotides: TGTGCCAGCAGTGAACAGGGGGCATGGGAGACCCAGTACTTC.

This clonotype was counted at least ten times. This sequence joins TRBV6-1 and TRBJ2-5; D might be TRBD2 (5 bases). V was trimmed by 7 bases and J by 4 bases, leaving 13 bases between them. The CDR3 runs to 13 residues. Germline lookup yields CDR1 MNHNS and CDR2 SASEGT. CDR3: CASKLDPRETQYF. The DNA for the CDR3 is TGTGCCAGCAAACTAGATCCTAGAGAGACCCAGTACTTC.

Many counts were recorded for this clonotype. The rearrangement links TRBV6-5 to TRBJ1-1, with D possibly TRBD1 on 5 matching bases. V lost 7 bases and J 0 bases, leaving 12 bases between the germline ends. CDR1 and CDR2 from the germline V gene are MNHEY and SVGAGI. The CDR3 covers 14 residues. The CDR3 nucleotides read TGTGCCAGCATCCACGGGGGGGTGAACACTGAAGCTTTCTTT. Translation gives CASIHGGVNTEAFF.